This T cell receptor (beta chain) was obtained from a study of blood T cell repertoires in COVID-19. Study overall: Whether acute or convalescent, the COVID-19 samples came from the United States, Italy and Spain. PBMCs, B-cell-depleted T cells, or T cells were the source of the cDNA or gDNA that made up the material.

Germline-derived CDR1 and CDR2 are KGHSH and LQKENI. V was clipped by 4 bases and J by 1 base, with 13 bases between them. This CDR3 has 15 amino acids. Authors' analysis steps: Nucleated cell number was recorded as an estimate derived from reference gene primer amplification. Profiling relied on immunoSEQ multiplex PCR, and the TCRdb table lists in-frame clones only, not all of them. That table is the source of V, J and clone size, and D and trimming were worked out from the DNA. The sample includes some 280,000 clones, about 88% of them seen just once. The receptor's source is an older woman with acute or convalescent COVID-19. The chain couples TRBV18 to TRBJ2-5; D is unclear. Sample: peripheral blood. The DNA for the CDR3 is TGTGCCAGCTCACGGTCGGCGCAGGCCCAAGAGACCCAGTACTTC. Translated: CASSRSAQAQETQYF.